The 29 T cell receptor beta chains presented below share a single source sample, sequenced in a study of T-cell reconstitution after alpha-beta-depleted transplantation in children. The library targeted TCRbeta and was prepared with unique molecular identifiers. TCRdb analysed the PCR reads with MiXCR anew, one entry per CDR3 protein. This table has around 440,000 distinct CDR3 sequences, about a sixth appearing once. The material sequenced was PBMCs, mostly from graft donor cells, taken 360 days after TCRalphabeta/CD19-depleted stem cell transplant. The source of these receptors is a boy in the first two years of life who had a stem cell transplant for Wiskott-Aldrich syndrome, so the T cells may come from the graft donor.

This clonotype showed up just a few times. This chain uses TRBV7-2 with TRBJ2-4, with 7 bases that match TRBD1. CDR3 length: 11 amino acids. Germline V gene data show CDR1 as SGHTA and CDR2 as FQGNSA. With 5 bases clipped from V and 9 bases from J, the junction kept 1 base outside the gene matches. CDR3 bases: TGTGCCAGCAGCGCAGGGGGCATTCAGTACTTC. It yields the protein CASSAGGIQYF.

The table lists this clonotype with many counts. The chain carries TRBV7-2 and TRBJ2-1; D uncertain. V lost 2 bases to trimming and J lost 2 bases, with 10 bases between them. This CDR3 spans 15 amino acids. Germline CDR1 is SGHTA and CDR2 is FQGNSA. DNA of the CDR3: TGTGCCAGCAGCTTATGGGTGGGCACCTACAATGAGCAGTTCTTC. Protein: CASSLWVGTYNEQFF.

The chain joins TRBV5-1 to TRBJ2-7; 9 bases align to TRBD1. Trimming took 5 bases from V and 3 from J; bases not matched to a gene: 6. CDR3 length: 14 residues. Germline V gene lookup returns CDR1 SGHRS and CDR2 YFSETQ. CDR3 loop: CASRPLTGGYEQYF. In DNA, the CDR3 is TGCGCCAGCAGACCCCTGACAGGGGGCTACGAGCAGTACTTC.

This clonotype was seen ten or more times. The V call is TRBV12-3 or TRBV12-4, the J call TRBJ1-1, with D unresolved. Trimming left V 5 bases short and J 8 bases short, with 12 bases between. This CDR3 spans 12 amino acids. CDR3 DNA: TGTGCCAGCAGTAGTAGTTTTGGGGAAGCTTTCTTT. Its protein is CASSSSFGEAFF.

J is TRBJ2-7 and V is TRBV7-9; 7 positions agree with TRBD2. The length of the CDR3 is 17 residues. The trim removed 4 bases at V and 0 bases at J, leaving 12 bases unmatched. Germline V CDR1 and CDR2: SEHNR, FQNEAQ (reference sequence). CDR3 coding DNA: TGTGCCAGCAGCTCATATTCTAGCGGACTTTTCTCCTACGAGCAGTACTTC. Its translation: CASSSYSSGLFSYEQYF.

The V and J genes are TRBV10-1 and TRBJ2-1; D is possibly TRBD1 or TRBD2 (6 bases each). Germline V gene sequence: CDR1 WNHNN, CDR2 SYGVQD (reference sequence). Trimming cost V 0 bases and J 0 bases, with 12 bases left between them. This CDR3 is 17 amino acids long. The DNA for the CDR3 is TGCGCCAGCAGTGAGTCAAAAAGGGGGGCCTCCTACAATGAGCAGTTCTTC. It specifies CASSESKRGASYNEQFF.

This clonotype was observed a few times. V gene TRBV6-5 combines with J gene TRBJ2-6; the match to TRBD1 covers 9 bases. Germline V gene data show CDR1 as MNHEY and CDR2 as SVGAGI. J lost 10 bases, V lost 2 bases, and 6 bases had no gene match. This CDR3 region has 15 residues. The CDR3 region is CASSYGQGKFNVLTF. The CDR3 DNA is TGTGCCAGCAGTTACGGACAGGGGAAATTTAACGTCCTGACTTTC.

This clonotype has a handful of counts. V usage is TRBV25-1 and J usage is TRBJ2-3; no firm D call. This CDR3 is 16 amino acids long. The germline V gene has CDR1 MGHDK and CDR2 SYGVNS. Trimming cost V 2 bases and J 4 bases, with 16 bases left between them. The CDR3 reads CASSEGRACGADTQYF. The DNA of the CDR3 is TGTGCCAGCAGTGAAGGGCGTGCTTGTGGGGCAGATACGCAGTATTTT.

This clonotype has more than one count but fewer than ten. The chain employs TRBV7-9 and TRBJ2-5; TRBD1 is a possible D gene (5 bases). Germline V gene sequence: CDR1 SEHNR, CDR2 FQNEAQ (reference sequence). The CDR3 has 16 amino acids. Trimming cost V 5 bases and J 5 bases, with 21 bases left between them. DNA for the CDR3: TGTGCCAGCAGCCCCCGTTCCAGGGTGGATGGGGAGACCCAGTACTTC. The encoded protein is CASSPRSRVDGETQYF.

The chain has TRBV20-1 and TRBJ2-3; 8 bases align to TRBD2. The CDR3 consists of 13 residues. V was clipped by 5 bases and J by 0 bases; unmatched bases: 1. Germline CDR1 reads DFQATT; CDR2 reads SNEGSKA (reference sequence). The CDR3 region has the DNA TGCAGTGCTTTAGCGGGGAGCACAGATACGCAGTATTTT. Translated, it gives CSALAGSTDTQYF.

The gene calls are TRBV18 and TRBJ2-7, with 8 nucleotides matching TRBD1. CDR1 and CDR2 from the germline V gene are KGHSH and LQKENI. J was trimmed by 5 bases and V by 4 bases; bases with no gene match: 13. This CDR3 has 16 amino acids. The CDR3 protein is CASSQTTGTGGHEQYF. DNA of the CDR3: TGTGCCAGCTCACAAACTACCGGGACAGGAGGGCACGAGCAGTACTTC.

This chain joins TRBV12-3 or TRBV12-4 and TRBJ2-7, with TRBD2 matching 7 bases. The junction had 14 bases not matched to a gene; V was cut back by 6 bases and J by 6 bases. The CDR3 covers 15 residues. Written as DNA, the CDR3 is TGTGCCAGCAGCTCAAGCGGGGCGCCCGGGGTCGAGCAGTACTTC. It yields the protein CASSSSGAPGVEQYF.

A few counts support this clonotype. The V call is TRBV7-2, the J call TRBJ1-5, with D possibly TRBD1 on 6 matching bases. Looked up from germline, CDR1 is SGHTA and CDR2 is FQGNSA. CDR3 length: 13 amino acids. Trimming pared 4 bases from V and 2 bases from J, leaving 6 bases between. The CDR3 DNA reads TGTGCCAGCAGCTGGACAGGCAATCAGCCCCAGCATTTT. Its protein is CASSWTGNQPQHF.

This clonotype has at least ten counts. This CDR3 is CSVTWGDNEQFF. For the CDR3, the DNA is TGCAGCGTGACCTGGGGGGACAATGAGCAGTTCTTC. The gene calls are TRBV29-1 and TRBJ2-1, with D possibly matching TRBD2 (6 bases). Germline V gene lookup returns CDR1 SQVTM and CDR2 ANQGSEA. With 6 bases removed from V and 5 bases from J, the gap between germline ends came to 11 bases. The CDR3 sequence is 12 residues long.

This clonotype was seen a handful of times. This CDR3 reads CSARDSGTVSYEQYF. For the CDR3, the DNA is TGCAGTGCTAGAGATTCCGGGACGGTCTCCTACGAGCAGTACTTC. V is TRBV20-1 and J is TRBJ2-7, with D perhaps matching TRBD1 or TRBD2 (5 bases each). Deletions cut 0 bases from V and 0 bases from J, with 12 bases between. From germline, CDR1 is DFQATT and CDR2 SNEGSKA (reference sequence). This CDR3 comprises 15 residues.

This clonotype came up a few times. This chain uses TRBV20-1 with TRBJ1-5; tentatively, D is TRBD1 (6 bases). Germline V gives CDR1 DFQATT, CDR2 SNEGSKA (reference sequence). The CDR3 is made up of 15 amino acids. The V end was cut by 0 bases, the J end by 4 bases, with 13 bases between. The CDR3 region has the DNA TGCAGTGCTAGAGACCTACAGGGAGGGAATCAGCCCCAGCATTTT. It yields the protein CSARDLQGGNQPQHF.

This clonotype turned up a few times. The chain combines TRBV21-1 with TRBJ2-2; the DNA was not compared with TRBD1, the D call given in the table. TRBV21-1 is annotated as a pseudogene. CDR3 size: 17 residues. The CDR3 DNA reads TGTGCCAGCAGCAAGCGGGACAGGGCAAGGCCCAACGGGGAGCTGTTTTTT. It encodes CASSKRDRARPNGELFF.

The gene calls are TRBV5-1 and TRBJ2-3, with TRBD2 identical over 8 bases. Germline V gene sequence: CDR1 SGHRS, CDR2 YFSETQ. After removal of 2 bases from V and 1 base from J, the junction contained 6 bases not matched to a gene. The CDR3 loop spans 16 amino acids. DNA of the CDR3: TGCGCCAGCAGCTTAGTACGGCGGGGGGGCACAGATACGCAGTATTTT. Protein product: CASSLVRRGGTDTQYF.

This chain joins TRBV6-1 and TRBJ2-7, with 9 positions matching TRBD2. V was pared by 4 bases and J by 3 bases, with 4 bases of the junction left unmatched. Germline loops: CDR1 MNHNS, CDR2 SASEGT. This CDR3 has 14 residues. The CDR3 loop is CASSGREGRYEQYF. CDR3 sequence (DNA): TGTGCCAGCAGTGGGCGGGAGGGCCGCTACGAGCAGTACTTC.

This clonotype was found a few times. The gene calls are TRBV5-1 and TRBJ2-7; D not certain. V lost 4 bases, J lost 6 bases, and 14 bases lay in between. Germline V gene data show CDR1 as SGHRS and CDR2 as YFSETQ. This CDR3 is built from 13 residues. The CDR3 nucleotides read TGCGCCAGCAGCCTGCCCCAATTTGGCGAGCAGTACTTC. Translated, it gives CASSLPQFGEQYF.

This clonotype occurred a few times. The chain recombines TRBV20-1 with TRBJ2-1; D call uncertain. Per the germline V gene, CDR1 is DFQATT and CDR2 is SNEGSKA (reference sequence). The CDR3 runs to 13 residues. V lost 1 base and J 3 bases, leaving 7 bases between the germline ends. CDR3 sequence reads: CSARAGYYNEQFF. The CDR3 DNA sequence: TGCAGTGCTAGAGCTGGCTACTACAATGAGCAGTTCTTC.

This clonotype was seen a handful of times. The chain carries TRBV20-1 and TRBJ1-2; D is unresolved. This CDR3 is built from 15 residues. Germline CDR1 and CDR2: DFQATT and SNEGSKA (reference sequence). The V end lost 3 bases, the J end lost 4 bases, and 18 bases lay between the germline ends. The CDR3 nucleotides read TGCAGTGCTAGCGTCGTGGAGGTTTCGGGCTATGGCTACACCTTC. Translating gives CSASVVEVSGYGYTF.

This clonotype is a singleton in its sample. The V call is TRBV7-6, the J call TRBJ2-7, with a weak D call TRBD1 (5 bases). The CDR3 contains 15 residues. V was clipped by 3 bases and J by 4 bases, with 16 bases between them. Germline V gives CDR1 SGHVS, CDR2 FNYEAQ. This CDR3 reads CASSLTLNGAYEQYF. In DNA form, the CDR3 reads TGTGCCAGCAGCTTGACATTAAATGGGGCATACGAGCAGTACTTC.

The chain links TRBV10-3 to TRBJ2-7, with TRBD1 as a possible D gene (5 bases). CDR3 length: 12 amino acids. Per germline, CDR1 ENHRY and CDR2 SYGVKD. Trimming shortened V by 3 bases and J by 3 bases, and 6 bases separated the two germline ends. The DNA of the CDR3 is TGTGCCATCAGTGAACAGGTCTACGAGCAGTACTTC. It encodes CAISEQVYEQYF.

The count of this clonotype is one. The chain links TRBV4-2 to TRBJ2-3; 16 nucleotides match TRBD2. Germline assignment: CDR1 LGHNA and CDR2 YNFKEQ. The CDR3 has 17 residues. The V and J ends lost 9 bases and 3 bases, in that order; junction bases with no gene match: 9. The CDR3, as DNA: TGTGCCAGTGGGCCGGGACTAGCGGGGGGGTCGACAGATACGCAGTATTTT. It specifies CASGPGLAGGSTDTQYF.

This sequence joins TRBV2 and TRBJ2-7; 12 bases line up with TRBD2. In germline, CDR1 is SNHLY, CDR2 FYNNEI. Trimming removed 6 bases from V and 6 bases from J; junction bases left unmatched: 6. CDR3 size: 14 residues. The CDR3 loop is CASSPTSGRTEQYF. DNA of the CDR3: TGTGCCAGCAGCCCGACTAGCGGGAGAACCGAGCAGTACTTC.

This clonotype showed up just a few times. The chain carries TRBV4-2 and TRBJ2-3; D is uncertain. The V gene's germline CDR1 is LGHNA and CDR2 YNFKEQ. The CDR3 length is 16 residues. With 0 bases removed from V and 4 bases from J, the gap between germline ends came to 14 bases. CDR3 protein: CASSQEAAIASDTQYF. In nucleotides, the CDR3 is TGTGCCAGCAGCCAAGAGGCGGCAATTGCGTCAGATACGCAGTATTTT.

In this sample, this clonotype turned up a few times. CDR3 coding DNA: TGTGCCACCAGCAGAGGGGGGCCGAGGTCCCACAATGAGCAGTTCTTC. Its protein product is CATSRGGPRSHNEQFF. The rearrangement links TRBV15 to TRBJ2-1, with TRBD1 as a possible D gene (6 bases). V was clipped by 1 base and J by 5 bases, with 15 bases between them. In germline, CDR1 is LNHNV, CDR2 YYDKDF (reference sequence). The CDR3 is 16 residues long. Variable domain in full (rest from reference TRBV15 and TRBJ2-1): DAMVIQNPRYQVTQFGKPVTLSCSQTLNHNVMYWYQQKSSQAPKLLFHYYDKDFNNEADTPDNFQSRRPNTSFCFLDIRSPGLGDTAMYLCATSRGGPRSHNEQFFGPGTRLTVL.

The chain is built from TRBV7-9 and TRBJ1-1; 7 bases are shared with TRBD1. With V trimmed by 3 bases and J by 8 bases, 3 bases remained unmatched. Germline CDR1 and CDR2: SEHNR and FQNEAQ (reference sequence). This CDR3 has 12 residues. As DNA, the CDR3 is TGTGCCAGCAGCTTTCCCAGGGGGGAAGCTTTCTTT. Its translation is CASSFPRGEAFF.